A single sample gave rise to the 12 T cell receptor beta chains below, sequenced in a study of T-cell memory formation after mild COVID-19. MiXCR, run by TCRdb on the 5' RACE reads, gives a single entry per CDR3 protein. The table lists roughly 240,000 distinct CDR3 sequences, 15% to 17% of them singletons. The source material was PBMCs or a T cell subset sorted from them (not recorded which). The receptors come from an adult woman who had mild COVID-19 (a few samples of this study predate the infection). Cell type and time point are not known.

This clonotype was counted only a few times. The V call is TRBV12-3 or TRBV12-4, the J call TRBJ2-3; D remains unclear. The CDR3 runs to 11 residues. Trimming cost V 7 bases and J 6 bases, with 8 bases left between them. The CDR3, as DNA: TGTGCCAGCAACCTTGGGGATACGCAGTATTTT. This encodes CASNLGDTQYF.

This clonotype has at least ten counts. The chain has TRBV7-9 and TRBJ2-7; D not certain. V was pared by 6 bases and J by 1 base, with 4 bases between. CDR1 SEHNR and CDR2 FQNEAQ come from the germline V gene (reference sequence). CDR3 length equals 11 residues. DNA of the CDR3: TGTGCCAGCAGACGGTCCTACGAGCAGTACTTC. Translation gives CASRRSYEQYF.

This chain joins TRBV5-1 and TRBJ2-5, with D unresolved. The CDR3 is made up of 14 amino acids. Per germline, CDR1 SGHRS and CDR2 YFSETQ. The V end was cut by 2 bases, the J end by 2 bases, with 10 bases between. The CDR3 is CASSFGQVQETQYF. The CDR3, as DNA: TGCGCCAGCAGCTTCGGTCAGGTTCAAGAGACCCAGTACTTC.

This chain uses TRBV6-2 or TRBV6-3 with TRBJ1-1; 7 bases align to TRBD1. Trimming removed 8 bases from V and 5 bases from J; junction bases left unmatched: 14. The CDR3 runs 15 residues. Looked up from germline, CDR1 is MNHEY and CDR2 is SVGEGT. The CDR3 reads CASAQPLDRETEAFF. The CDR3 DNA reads TGTGCCAGCGCCCAGCCTCTAGACAGGGAAACTGAAGCTTTCTTT.

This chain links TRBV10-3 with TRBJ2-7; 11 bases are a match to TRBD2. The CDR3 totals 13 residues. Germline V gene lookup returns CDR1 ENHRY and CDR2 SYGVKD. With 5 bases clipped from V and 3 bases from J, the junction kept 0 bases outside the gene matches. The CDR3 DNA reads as TGTGCCATCAGTACTAGCGGGAGCTACGAGCAGTACTTC. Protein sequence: CAISTSGSYEQYF.

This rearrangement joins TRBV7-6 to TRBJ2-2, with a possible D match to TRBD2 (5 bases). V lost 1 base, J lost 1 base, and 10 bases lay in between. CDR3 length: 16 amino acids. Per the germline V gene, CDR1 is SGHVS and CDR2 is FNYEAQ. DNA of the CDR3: TGTGCCAGCAGCTTAGGAGCCCGGGGGAACACCGGGGAGCTGTTTTTT. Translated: CASSLGARGNTGELFF.

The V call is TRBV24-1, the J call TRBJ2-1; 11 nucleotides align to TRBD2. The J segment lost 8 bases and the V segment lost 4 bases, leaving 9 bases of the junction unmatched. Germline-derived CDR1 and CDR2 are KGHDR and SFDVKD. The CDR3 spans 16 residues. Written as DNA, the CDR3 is TGTGCCACCAGTGACCGTAGCGGGGGGGCGATCTATGAGCAGTTCTTC. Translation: CATSDRSGGAIYEQFF.

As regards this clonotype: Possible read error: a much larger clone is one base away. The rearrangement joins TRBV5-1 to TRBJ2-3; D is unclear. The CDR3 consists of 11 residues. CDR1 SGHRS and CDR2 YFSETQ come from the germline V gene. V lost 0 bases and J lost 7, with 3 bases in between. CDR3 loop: CASSLENTQYF. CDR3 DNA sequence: TGCGCCAGCAGCTTGGAAAATACGCAGTATTTT.

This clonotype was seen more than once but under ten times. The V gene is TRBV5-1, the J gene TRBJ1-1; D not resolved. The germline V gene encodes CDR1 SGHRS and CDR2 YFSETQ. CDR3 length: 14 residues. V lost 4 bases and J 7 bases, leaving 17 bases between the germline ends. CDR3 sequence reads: CASSPWGPDGEAFF. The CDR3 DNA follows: TGCGCCAGCAGCCCGTGGGGTCCGGACGGTGAAGCTTTCTTT.

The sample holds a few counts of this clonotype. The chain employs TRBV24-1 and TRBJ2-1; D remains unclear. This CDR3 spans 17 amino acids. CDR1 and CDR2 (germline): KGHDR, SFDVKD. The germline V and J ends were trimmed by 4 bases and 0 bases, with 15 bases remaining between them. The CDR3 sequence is CATSDFGHRGSYNEQFF. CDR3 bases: TGTGCCACCAGTGACTTCGGTCACAGAGGCTCCTACAATGAGCAGTTCTTC.

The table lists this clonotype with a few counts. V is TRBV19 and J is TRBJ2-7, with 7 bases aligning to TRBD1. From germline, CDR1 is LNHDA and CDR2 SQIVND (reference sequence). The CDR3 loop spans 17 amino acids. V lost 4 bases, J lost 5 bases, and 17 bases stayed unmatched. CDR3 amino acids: CASSRNRDRLKADEQYF. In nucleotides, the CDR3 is TGTGCCAGTAGTAGGAATAGGGACAGACTGAAAGCCGACGAGCAGTACTTC.

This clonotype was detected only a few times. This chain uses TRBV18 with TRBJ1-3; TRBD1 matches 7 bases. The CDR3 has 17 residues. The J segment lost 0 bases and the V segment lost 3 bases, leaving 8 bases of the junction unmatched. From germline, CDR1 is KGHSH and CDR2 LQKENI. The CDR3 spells CASSPRTGQTSGNTIYF. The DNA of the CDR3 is TGTGCCAGCTCACCGAGGACAGGACAAACCTCTGGAAACACCATATATTTT.